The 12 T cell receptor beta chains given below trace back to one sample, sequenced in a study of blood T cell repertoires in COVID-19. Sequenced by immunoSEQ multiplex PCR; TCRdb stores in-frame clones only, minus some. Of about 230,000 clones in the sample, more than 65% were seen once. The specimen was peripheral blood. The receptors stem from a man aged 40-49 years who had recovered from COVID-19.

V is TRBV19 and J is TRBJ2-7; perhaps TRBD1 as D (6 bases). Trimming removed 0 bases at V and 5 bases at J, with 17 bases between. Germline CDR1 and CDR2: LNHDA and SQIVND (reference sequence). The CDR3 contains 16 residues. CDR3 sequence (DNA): TGTGCCAGTAGTATAGAGCCACAGGGACGGAGGAACGAGCAGTACTTC. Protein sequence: CASSIEPQGRRNEQYF.

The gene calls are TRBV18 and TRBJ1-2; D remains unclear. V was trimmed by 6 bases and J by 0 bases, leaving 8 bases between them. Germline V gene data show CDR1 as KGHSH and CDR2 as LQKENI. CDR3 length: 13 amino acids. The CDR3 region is CASSSGTNYGYTF. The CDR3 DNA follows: TGTGCCAGCTCGAGCGGGACTAACTATGGCTACACCTTC. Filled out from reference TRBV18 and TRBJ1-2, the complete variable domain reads NAGVMQNPRHLVRRRGQEARLRCSPMKGHSHVYWYRQLPEEGLKFMVYLQKENIIDESGMPKERFSAEFPKEGPSILRIQQVVRGDSAAYFCASSSGTNYGYTFGSGTRLTVV.

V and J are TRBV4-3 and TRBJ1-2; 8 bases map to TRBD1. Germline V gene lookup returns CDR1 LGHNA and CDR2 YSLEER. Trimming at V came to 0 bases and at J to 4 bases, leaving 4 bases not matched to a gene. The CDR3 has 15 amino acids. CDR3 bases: TGCGCCAGCAGCCAAGAAATCGGGACAGGCTATGGCTACACCTTC. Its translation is CASSQEIGTGYGYTF.

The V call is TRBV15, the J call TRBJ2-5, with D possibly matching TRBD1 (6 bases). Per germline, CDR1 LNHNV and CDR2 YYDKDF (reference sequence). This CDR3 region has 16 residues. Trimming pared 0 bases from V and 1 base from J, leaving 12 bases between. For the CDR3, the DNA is TGTGCCACCAGCAGAGAGCGGAGACAGGCCCAAGAGACCCAGTACTTC. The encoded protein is CATSRERRQAQETQYF.

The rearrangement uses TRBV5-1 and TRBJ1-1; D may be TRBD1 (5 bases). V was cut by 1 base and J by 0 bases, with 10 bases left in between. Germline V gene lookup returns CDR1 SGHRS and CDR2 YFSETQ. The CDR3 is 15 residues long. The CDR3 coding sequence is TGCGCCAGCAGCTTGTCTGCAGGGATGAACACTGAAGCTTTCTTT. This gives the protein CASSLSAGMNTEAFF.

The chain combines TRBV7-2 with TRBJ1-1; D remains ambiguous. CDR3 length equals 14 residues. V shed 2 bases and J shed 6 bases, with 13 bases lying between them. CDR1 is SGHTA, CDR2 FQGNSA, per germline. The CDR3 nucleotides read TGTGCCAGCAGCTTAATAGGGCCCGGGGCTGAAGCTTTCTTT. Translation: CASSLIGPGAEAFF.

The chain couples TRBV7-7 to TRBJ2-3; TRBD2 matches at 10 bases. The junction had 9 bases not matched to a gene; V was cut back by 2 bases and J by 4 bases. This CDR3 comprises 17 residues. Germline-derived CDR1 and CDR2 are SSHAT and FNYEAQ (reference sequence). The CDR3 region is CASSLLTSGKGADTQYF. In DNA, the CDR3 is TGTGCCAGCAGCTTACTCACTAGCGGGAAAGGGGCAGATACGCAGTATTTT. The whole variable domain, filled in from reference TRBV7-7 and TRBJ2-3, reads GAGVSQSPRYKVTKRGQDVTLRCDPISSHATLYWYQQALGQGPEFLTYFNYEAQPDKSGLPSDRFSAERPEGSISTLTIQRTEQRDSAMYRCASSLLTSGKGADTQYFGPGTRLTVL.

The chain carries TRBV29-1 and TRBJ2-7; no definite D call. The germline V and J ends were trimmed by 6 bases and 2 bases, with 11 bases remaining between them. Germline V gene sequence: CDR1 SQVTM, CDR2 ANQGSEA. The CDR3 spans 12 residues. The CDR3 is CSVDTVTYEQYF. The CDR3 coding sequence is TGCAGCGTGGATACAGTTACCTACGAGCAGTACTTC.

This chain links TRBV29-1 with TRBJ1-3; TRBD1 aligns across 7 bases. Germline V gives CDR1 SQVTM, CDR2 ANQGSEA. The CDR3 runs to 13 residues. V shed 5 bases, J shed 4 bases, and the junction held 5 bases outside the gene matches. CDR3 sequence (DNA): TGCAGCGTTTCCAGGGGGACGGGAAACACCATATATTTT. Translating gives CSVSRGTGNTIYF.

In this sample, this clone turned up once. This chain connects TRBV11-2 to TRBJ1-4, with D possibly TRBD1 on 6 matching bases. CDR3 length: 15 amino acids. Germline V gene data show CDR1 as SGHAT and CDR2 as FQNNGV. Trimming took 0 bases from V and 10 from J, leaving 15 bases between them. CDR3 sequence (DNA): TGTGCCAGCAGCTTAGACCGTACAGGGCTGGGAAAACTGTTTTTT. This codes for CASSLDRTGLGKLFF.

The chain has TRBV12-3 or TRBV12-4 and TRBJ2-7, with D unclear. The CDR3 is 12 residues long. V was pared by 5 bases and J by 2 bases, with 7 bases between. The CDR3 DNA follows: TGTGCCAGCAGTCCTCGTACCTACGAGCAGTACTTC. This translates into CASSPRTYEQYF.

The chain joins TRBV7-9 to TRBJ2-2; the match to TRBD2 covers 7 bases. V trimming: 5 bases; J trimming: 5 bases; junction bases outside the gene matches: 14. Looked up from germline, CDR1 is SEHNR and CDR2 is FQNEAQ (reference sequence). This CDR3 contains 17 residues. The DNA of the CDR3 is TGTGCCAGCAGCCTCCCTCACGGGCGGGAGTGGACCGGGGAGCTGTTTTTT. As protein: CASSLPHGREWTGELFF.